Shown below are 7 T cell receptor beta chains from a single sample sequenced in a study of T cell responses to AZD1222 COVID-19 vaccine. The protocol was immunoSEQ multiplex PCR, while the TCRdb copy is restricted to in-frame clones and leaves out a portion. The data contain roughly 150,000 clones, roughly 88% of them seen just once; the ten biggest clones take up around 2.1%. Specimen: peripheral blood, collected on day 0 of AZD1222 vaccination. The receptors come from an adult in good health.

The chain carries TRBV4-1 and TRBJ2-7; 12 bases line up with TRBD1. Germline V lookup: CDR1 MGHRA, CDR2 YSYEKL. The V and J ends lost 0 bases and 5 bases, in that order; junction bases with no gene match: 5. This CDR3 is 16 amino acids long. For the CDR3, the DNA is TGCGCCAGCAGCCAAGATCCGGGACAGGGGGCCCACGAGCAGTACTTC. This encodes CASSQDPGQGAHEQYF.

The chain uses TRBV9 and TRBJ2-3; 7 bases align to TRBD1. Germline lookup yields CDR1 SGDLS and CDR2 YYNGEE. The trim removed 0 bases at V and 1 base at J, leaving 8 bases unmatched. This CDR3 comprises 17 residues. CDR3 in DNA: TGTGCCAGCAGCGTAGACCCGAGGGGGCAGGGCACAGATACGCAGTATTTT. This gives the protein CASSVDPRGQGTDTQYF.

The gene calls are TRBV27 and TRBJ1-3; D not certain. Germline CDR1 MNHEY, CDR2 SMNVEV (reference sequence). V dropped 8 bases and J dropped 2 bases, with 10 bases sitting between them. The CDR3 consists of 13 residues. CDR3 region: CASRQGAGNTIYF. DNA of the CDR3: TGTGCCAGCCGCCAAGGAGCTGGAAACACCATATATTTT.

This chain links TRBV23-1 with TRBJ1-5; D gene uncertain. TRBV23-1 has ORF status, its function being uncertain. Trimming stripped 2 bases from V and 5 bases from J, with 10 bases between. The length of the CDR3 is 14 residues. Here the CDR3 reads CASSQAAADQPQHF. The CDR3 DNA reads TGCGCCAGCAGTCAAGCCGCGGCGGATCAGCCCCAGCATTTT.

The gene calls are TRBV12-3 or TRBV12-4 and TRBJ2-4; D is unresolved. V shed 3 bases and J shed 6 bases, with 6 bases lying between them. CDR3 length: 12 residues. The CDR3 region has the DNA TGTGCCAGCAGTTTGCACGGAAACATTCAGTACTTC. Translation gives CASSLHGNIQYF.

J is TRBJ2-7 and V is TRBV27; 7 nucleotides match TRBD1. CDR3 size: 14 residues. V gave up 4 bases and J gave up 4 bases; unmatched junction bases: 7. From germline, CDR1 is MNHEY and CDR2 SMNVEV (reference sequence). The CDR3 DNA reads as TGTGCCAGCAGTTCATCCGGGACAGAGTACGAGCAGTACTTC. Its translation is CASSSSGTEYEQYF.

J is TRBJ2-1 and V is TRBV15, with 9 bases that match TRBD1. The CDR3 length is 16 residues. V lost 4 bases, J lost 5 bases, and 9 bases stayed unmatched. From germline, CDR1 is LNHNV and CDR2 YYDKDF (reference sequence). CDR3 region: CATSTVPGQGHNEQFF. CDR3 DNA: TGTGCCACCAGCACCGTCCCGGGACAGGGCCACAATGAGCAGTTCTTC.